The source of this T cell receptor beta chain is a study of CD8 T cells in ankylosing spondylitis. Points on this clonotype: Its antigen remains unknown.

Study-wide points: Blood of patients with ankylosing spondylitis appeared to be characterized by a TCR beta motif of several highly homologous variants.

The V gene's germline CDR1 is MNHEY and CDR2 SVGEGT. Trimming removed 0 bases from V and 5 bases from J, with 10 bases in between. The CDR3 has 14 amino acids. MiXCR, applied by TCRdb to the 5' RACE reads, yields one record per CDR3 protein. The data hold 700,000 or so distinct CDR3 sequences, with around 17% observed a single time. This receptor was taken from a male donor with ankylosing spondylitis. The sample taken for sequencing was blood, either unsorted or a sorted T cell fraction (not recorded which). This chain joins TRBV6-2 or TRBV6-3 and TRBJ1-1; D remains ambiguous. Here the CDR3 DNA reads TGTGCCAGCAGTTACTCGTCGGGGTGGACTGAAGCTTTCTTT. Translating gives CASSYSSGWTEAFF.